One and the same sample provided the 18 T cell receptor beta chains below, sequenced in a study of shared clonotypes between healthy human individuals. Clones were sequenced by immunoSEQ multiplex PCR, and TCRdb holds only the in-frame ones, with some missing. Of approximately 2,000,000 clones listed, approximately 92% are singletons. Naive CD8 cells lacked CD45RO, underwent positive selection for CCR7 and left out terminally differentiated effector memory CD45RA+ cells. Material: naive CD8+ T cells from PBMCs. The receptors were sampled from a man aged 18-30 years in good health. Some clones in this sample may be carry-over from other donors' samples.

This CDR3 is CASSQETGGNTEAFF. The DNA of the CDR3 is TGCGCCAGCAGCCAAGAGACAGGGGGGAACACTGAAGCTTTCTTT. The chain is built from TRBV4-3 and TRBJ1-1, with 9 bases matching TRBD1. The CDR3 is 15 residues long. The trim removed 0 bases at V and 1 base at J, leaving 0 bases unmatched. Germline CDR1 LGHNA, CDR2 YSLEER.

With respect to this clone: The identical CDR3 is also encoded by other nucleotide sequences in the sample. V is TRBV6-1 and J is TRBJ2-7; D ambiguous. Per the germline V gene, CDR1 is MNHNS and CDR2 is SASEGT. The CDR3 runs to 12 residues. With 3 bases removed from V and 2 bases from J, the gap between germline ends came to 5 bases. CDR3 DNA: TGTGCCAGCAGTGACAGAACCTACGAGCAGTACTTC. Protein sequence: CASSDRTYEQYF.

Details on this clone: This same CDR3 is encoded by further DNA sequences in the sample. The chain uses TRBV28 and TRBJ2-1; D gene uncertain. This CDR3 contains 12 residues. Trimming pared 3 bases from V and 7 bases from J, leaving 7 bases between. In germline, CDR1 is MDHEN, CDR2 SYDVKM. The CDR3 loop reads CASSFSGNEQFF. In DNA form, the CDR3 reads TGTGCCAGCAGTTTTTCTGGGAATGAGCAGTTCTTC. The full variable domain, rest sourced from reference TRBV28 and TRBJ2-1, is DVKVTQSSRYLVKRTGEKVFLECVQDMDHENMFWYRQDPGLGLRLIYFSYDVKMKEKGDIPEGYSVSREKKERFSLILESASTNQTSMYLCASSFSGNEQFFGPGTRLTVL.

This clone was counted a single time. The rearrangement joins TRBV7-9 to TRBJ2-2; TRBD2 agrees at 10 bases. The V segment lost 7 bases and the J segment 7 bases; nucleotides outside the gene matches: 15. Germline CDR1 SEHNR, CDR2 FQNEAQ (reference sequence). The CDR3 has 17 amino acids. The CDR3 protein is CASILPGDSGRLGELFF. For the CDR3, the DNA is TGTGCCAGCATCCTCCCGGGGGATAGCGGGAGGCTCGGGGAGCTGTTTTTT.

This chain connects TRBV29-1 to TRBJ2-5, with 8 bases fitting TRBD1. The end of the DNA is better explained by TRBJ2-7, so the J call may be wrong. This CDR3 region has 13 residues. CDR1 is SQVTM and CDR2 is ANQGSEA in the germline V gene. CDR3 DNA sequence: TGCAGCATACAGCAGGGGGCGTCCTACGAGCAGTACTTC. This gives the protein CSIQQGASYEQYF.

The chain recombines TRBV2 with TRBJ2-7, with D possibly matching TRBD1 (5 bases). Trimming took off 6 bases at V and 7 bases at J, with 22 bases between the two ends. This CDR3 region has 15 residues. Germline CDR1 reads SNHLY; CDR2 reads FYNNEI. The CDR3 sequence is CASRPDSAPPEEQYF. For the CDR3, the DNA is TGTGCCAGCAGACCAGACAGCGCCCCGCCCGAAGAGCAGTACTTC.

The chain joins TRBV7-3 to TRBJ2-3; 7 bases fit TRBD1. This CDR3 has 15 residues. V lost 5 bases to trimming and J lost 4 bases; unmatched junction nucleotides: 9. Germline CDR1 SGHTA, CDR2 FQGTGA. The CDR3: CASSSATTGPDTQYF. Written as DNA, the CDR3 is TGTGCCAGCAGCAGCGCAACGACAGGGCCAGATACGCAGTATTTT.

The chain joins TRBV7-9 to TRBJ2-2; possibly TRBD2 for D (5 bases). The CDR3 runs 15 residues. CDR1 is SEHNR and CDR2 is FQNEAQ in the germline V gene (reference sequence). Trimming removed 6 bases at V and 6 bases at J, with 17 bases between. Here the CDR3 DNA reads TGTGCCAGCAGAGGAGGATTGCTCCGCGCCGGGGAGCTGTTTTTT. Amino acid sequence: CASRGGLLRAGELFF.

This chain joins TRBV2 and TRBJ2-7; 9 bases map to TRBD1. The germline CDR1 and CDR2 sequences are SNHLY and FYNNEI. The CDR3 has 14 residues. The junction had 6 bases not matched to a gene; V was cut back by 6 bases and J by 3 bases. The CDR3 loop is CASSGTGNRYEQYF. CDR3 bases: TGTGCCAGCAGCGGGACAGGGAATCGCTACGAGCAGTACTTC.

The CDR3 nucleotides read TGTGCCACCAGCCCCGGGGGGTCGCTGAACAATGAGCAGTTCTTC. It is translated as CATSPGGSLNNEQFF. This chain joins TRBV15 and TRBJ2-1, with 7 bases aligning to TRBD2. The CDR3 consists of 15 residues. Germline assignment: CDR1 LNHNV and CDR2 YYDKDF (reference sequence). V trimming: 5 bases; J trimming: 5 bases; junction bases outside the gene matches: 9.

The chain links TRBV7-2 to TRBJ1-2, with D unclear. The CDR3 is made up of 13 amino acids. Trimming removed 7 bases at V and 0 bases at J, with 9 bases between. Germline V lookup: CDR1 SGHTA, CDR2 FQGNSA. The CDR3 sequence: CASTPIANYGYTF. The CDR3 DNA reads as TGTGCCAGCACTCCGATAGCTAACTATGGCTACACCTTC.

The J gene is TRBJ1-1, the V gene TRBV27; TRBD1 is a possible D gene (6 bases). V was pared by 5 bases and J by 6 bases, with 16 bases between. This CDR3 contains 14 residues. Germline-derived CDR1 and CDR2 are MNHEY and SMNVEV (reference sequence). CDR3 in amino acids: CASSIRGPGAEAFF. The DNA for the CDR3 is TGTGCCAGCAGTATCAGGGGACCGGGCGCTGAAGCTTTCTTT.

This chain links TRBV27 with TRBJ2-5, with D hard to call. V was clipped by 3 bases and J by 1 base, with 9 bases between them. Germline V CDR1 and CDR2: MNHEY, SMNVEV (reference sequence). The CDR3 totals 14 residues. CDR3 DNA sequence: TGTGCCAGCAGTTTCCGGGCAGCCCAAGAGACCCAGTACTTC. Encoded protein: CASSFRAAQETQYF.

The chain recombines TRBV7-9 with TRBJ2-3; 15 positions agree with TRBD2. This CDR3 contains 17 residues. J lost 6 bases, V lost 1 base, and 5 bases had no gene match. Germline CDR1 reads SEHNR; CDR2 reads FQNEAQ (reference sequence). The CDR3 spells CASSLVGTSGRSDTQYF. CDR3 coding DNA: TGTGCCAGCAGCTTAGTGGGGACTAGCGGGAGGAGTGATACGCAGTATTTT.

The CDR3 DNA reads as TGTGCCAGCAGCTTAAAAGCGACCAGCACAGATACGCAGTATTTT. Residues: CASSLKATSTDTQYF. The chain combines TRBV7-3 with TRBJ2-3; no firm D call. CDR1 SGHTA and CDR2 FQGTGA come from the germline V gene. V dropped 1 base and J dropped 0 bases, with 8 bases sitting between them. The CDR3 covers 15 residues.

The V call is TRBV7-2, the J call TRBJ2-1, with 11 bases lining up with TRBD2. The CDR3 length is 17 residues. Germline lookup yields CDR1 SGHTA and CDR2 FQGNSA. V was clipped by 1 base and J by 1 base; unmatched bases: 3. The CDR3 loop reads CASSLVLAGVSYNEQFF. The CDR3 region has the DNA TGTGCCAGCAGCTTAGTACTAGCGGGAGTTTCCTACAATGAGCAGTTCTTC.

The chain is built from TRBV6-6 and TRBJ2-1; no firm D call. Trimming stripped 7 bases from V and 6 bases from J, with 16 bases between. This CDR3 spans 14 amino acids. Looked up from germline, CDR1 is MNHNY and CDR2 is SVGAGI (reference sequence). The CDR3 is CASTPIGVGNEQFF. The CDR3 region has the DNA TGTGCCAGCACCCCAATCGGAGTGGGCAATGAGCAGTTCTTC.

This chain uses TRBV19 with TRBJ2-2; D is unresolved. V lost 7 bases to trimming and J lost 9 bases, with 12 bases between them. Germline V gene sequence: CDR1 LNHDA, CDR2 SQIVND (reference sequence). This CDR3 has 12 residues. The CDR3 bases are TGTGCCAGTATGGGCTTACTGCGGGAGCTGTTTTTT. The encoded protein is CASMGLLRELFF.